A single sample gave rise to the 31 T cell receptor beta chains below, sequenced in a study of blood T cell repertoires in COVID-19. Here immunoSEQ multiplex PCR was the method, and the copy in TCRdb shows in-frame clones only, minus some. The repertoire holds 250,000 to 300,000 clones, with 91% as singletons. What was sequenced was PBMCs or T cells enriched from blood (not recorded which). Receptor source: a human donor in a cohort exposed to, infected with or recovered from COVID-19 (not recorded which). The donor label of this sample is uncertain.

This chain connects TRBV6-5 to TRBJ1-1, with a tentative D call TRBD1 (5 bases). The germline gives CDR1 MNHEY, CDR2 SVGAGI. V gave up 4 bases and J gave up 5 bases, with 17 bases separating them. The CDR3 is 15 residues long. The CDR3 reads CASSLSGNSGTEAFF. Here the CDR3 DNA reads TGTGCCAGCAGTTTGTCAGGGAACTCGGGTACTGAAGCTTTCTTT.

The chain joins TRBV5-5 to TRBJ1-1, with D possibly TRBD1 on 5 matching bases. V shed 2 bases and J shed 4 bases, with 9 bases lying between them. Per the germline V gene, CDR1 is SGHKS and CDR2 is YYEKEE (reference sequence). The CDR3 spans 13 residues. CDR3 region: CASSLTRVTEAFF. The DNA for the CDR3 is TGTGCCAGCAGCTTAACCAGGGTCACTGAAGCTTTCTTT.

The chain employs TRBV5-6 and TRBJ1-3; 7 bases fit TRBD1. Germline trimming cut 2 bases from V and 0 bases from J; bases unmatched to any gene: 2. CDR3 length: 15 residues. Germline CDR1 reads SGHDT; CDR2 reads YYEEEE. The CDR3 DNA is TGTGCCAGCAGCTTCGGACAGGCCTCTGGAAACACCATATATTTT. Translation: CASSFGQASGNTIYF.

DNA of the CDR3: TGTGCCAGCAGCTTGGGACAGGGCTACGAAAAACTGTTTTTT. Encoded protein: CASSLGQGYEKLFF. The rearrangement joins TRBV5-4 to TRBJ1-4, with 7 bases matching TRBD1. Germline V gives CDR1 SGHNT, CDR2 YYREEE (reference sequence). Losses at the gene ends were 0 bases for V and 8 bases for J; bases not matched to a gene: 4. The CDR3 runs to 14 residues. Combining the CDR3 with reference TRBV5-4 and TRBJ1-4 gives the whole variable domain ETGVTQSPTHLIKTRGQQVTLRCSSQSGHNTVSWYQQALGQGPQFIFQYYREEENGRGNFPPRFSGLQFPNYSSELNVNALELDDSALYLCASSLGQGYEKLFFGSGTQLSVL.

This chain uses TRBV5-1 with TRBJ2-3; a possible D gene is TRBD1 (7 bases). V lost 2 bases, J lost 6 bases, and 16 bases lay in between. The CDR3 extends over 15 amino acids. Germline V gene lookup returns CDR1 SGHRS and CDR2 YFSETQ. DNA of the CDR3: TGCGCCAGCAGCTTCCAGGGGGGCGAGCGGGATACGCAGTATTTT. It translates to CASSFQGGERDTQYF.

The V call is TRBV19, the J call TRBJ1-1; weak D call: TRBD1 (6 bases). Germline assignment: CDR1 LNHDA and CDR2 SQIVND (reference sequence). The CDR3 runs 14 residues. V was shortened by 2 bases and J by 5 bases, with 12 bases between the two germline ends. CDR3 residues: CASSIKGGWTEAFF. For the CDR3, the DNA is TGTGCCAGTAGTATAAAGGGGGGGTGGACTGAAGCTTTCTTT.

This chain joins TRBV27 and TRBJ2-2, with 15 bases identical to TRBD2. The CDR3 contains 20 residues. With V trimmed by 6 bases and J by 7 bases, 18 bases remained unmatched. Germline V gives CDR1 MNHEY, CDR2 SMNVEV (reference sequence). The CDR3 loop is CASRRQGSGLAGGQGGELFF. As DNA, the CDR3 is TGTGCCAGCAGACGACAGGGGTCAGGACTAGCGGGGGGGCAAGGCGGGGAGCTGTTTTTT.

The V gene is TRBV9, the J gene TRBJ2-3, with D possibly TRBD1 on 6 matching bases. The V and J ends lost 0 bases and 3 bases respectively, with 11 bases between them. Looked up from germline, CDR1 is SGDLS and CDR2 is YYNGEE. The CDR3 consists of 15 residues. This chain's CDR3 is CASSVAGVETDTQYF. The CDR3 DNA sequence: TGTGCCAGCAGCGTAGCAGGGGTGGAGACAGATACGCAGTATTTT.

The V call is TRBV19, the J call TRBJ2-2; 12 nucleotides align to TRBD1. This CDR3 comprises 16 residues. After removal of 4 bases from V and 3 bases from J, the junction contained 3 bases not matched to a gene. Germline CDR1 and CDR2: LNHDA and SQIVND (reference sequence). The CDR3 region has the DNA TGTGCCAGTAGTAACCGGGACAGGGGGCACACCGGGGAGCTGTTTTTT. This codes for CASSNRDRGHTGELFF.

CDR3 amino acids: CASDDPTAYRQENNYGYTF. The CDR3 nucleotides are TGCGCCAGCGATGACCCAACCGCCTACCGACAGGAGAATAACTATGGCTACACCTTC. This chain joins TRBV10-1 and TRBJ1-2; D might be TRBD1 (6 bases). The germline gives CDR1 WNHNN, CDR2 SYGVQD (reference sequence). The CDR3 has 19 residues. The V gene lost 8 bases and the J gene lost 1 base, with 29 bases spanning the gap.

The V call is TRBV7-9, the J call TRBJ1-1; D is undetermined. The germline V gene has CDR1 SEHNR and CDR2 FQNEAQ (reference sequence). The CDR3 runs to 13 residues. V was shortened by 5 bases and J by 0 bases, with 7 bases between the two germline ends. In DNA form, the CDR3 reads TGTGCCAGCAGCCCGCAGGTGAACACTGAAGCTTTCTTT. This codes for CASSPQVNTEAFF.

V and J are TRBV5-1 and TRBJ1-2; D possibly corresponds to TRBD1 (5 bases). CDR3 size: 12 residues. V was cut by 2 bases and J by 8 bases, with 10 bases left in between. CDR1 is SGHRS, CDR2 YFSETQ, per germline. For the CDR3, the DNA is TGCGCCAGCAGCTTCGACAGAAAGGGCTACACCTTC. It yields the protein CASSFDRKGYTF.

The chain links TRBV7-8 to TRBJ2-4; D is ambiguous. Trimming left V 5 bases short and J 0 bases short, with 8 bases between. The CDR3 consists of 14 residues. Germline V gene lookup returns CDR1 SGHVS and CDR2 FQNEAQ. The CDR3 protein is CASSQTLAKNIQYF. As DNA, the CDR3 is TGTGCCAGCAGCCAGACATTAGCCAAAAACATTCAGTACTTC.

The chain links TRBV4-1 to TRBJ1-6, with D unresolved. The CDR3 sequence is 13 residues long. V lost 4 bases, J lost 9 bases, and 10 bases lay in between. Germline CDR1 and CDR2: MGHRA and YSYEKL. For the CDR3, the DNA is TGCGCCAGCAGCCCGGAGGACCGTTCACCCCTCCACTTT. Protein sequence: CASSPEDRSPLHF.

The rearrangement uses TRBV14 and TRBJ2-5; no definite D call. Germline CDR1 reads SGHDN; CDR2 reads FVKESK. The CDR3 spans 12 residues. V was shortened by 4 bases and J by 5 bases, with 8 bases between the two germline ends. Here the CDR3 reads CASSLLRETQYF. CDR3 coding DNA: TGTGCCAGCAGCCTTCTCCGGGAGACCCAGTACTTC.

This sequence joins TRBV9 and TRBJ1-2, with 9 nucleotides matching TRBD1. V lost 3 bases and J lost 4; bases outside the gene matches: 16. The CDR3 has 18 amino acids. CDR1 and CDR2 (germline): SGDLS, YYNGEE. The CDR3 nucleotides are TGTGCCAGCAGCGGAACCCCGGGACAGGGAGAGAGTGGCTATGGCTACACCTTC. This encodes CASSGTPGQGESGYGYTF.

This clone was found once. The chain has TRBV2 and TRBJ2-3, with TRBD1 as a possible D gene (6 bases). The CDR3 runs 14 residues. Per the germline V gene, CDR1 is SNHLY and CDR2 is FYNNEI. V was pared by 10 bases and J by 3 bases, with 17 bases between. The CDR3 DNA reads TGTGCCAACCAAGACAGGTTAAGGACAGATACGCAGTATTTT. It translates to CANQDRLRTDTQYF.

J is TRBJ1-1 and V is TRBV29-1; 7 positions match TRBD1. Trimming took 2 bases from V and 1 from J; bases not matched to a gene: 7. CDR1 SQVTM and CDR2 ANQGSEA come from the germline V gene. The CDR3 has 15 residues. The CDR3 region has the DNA TGCAGCGTTGAATCTTTTCAGGGGGGGAACACTGAAGCTTTCTTT. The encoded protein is CSVESFQGGNTEAFF.

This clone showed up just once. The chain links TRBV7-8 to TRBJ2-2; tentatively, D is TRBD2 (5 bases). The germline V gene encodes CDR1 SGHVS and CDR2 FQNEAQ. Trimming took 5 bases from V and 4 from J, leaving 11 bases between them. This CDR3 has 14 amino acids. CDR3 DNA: TGTGCCAGCAGCACGCGGACTGCCACCGGGGAGCTGTTTTTT. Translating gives CASSTRTATGELFF.

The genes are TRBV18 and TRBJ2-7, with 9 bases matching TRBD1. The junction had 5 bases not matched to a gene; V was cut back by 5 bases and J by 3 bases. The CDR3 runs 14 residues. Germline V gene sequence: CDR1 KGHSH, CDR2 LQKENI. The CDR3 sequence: CASSSGTGLYEQYF. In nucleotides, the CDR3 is TGTGCCAGCTCATCCGGGACAGGGCTCTACGAGCAGTACTTC.

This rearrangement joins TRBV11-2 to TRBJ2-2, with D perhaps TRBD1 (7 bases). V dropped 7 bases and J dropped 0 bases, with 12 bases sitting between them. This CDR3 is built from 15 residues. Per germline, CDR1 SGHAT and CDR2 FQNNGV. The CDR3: CASTGDSSNTGELFF. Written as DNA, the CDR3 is TGTGCCAGCACGGGGGACAGTTCGAACACCGGGGAGCTGTTTTTT.

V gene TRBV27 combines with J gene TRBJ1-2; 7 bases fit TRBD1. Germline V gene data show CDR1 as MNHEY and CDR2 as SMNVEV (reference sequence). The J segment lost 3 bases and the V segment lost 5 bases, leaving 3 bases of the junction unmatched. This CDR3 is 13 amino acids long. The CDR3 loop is CASSPDRDYGYTF. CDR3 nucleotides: TGTGCCAGCAGTCCTGACAGGGACTATGGCTACACCTTC.

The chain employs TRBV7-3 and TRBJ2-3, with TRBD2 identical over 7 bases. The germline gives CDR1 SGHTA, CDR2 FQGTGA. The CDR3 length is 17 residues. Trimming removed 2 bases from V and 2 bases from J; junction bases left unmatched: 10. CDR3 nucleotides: TGTGCCAGCAGCTTAGGCGGGGGTGGCCCTCTCACAGATACGCAGTATTTT. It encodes CASSLGGGGPLTDTQYF.

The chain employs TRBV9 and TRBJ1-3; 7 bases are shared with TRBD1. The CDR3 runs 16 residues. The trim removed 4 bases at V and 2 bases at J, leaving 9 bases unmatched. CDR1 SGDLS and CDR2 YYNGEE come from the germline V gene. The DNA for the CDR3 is TGTGCCAGCAGCCCTAGGGGGCAGACTACTGGAAACACCATATATTTT. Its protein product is CASSPRGQTTGNTIYF.

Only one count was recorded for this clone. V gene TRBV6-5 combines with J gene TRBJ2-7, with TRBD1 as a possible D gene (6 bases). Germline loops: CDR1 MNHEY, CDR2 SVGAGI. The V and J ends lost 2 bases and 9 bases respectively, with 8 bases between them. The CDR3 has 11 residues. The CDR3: CASSYGGGQYF. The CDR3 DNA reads TGTGCCAGCAGTTACGGGGGCGGGCAGTACTTC.

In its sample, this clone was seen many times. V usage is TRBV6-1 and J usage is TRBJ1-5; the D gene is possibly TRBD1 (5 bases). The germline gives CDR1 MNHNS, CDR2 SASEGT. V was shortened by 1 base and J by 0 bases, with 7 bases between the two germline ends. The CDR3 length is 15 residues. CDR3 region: CASSEGQFSNQPQHF. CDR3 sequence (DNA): TGTGCCAGCAGTGAAGGACAGTTTAGCAATCAGCCCCAGCATTTT.

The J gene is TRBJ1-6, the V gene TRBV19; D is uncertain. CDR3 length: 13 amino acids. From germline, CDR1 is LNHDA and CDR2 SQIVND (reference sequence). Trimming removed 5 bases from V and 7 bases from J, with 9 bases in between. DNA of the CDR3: TGTGCCAGTAGTGGCCTGGAGAATTCACCCCTCCACTTT. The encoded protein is CASSGLENSPLHF.

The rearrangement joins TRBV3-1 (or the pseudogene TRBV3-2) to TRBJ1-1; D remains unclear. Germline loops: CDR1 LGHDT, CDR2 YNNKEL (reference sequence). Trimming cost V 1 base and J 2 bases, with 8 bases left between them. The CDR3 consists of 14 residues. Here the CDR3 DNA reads TGTGCCAGCAGCCAAGTCGGCGGAAACACTGAAGCTTTCTTT. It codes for CASSQVGGNTEAFF.

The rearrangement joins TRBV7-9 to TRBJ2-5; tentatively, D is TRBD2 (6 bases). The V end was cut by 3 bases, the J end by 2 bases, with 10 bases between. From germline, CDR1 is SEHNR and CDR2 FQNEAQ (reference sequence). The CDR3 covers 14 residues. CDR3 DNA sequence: TGTGCCAGCAGCTTGCGGGGAATACAAGAGACCCAGTACTTC. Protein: CASSLRGIQETQYF.

CDR3 nucleotide sequence: TGTGCCACCCACAGGGAGAATCAGCCCCAGCATTTT. This sequence encodes CATHRENQPQHF. The genes are TRBV6-5 and TRBJ1-5; weak D call: TRBD1 (6 bases). This CDR3 contains 12 residues. The V end was cut by 10 bases, the J end by 4 bases, with 11 bases between. Germline V gives CDR1 MNHEY, CDR2 SVGAGI.

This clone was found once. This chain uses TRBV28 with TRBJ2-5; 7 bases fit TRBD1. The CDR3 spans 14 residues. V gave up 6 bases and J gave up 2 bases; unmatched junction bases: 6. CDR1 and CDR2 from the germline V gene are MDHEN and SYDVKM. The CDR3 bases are TGTGCCAGCAGCCAACCGGGACAGCAAGAGACCCAGTACTTC. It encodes CASSQPGQQETQYF.